This T cell receptor (beta chain) was sequenced in a study of T cells in Graves' hyperthyroidism and ophthalmopathy. Study context: Once the initial diagnosis was made, peripheral blood was obtained before any treatment. Whole-study findings and limits: Before onset, by a median of 6.5 months, the model predicted ophthalmopathy. Most clonotypes expanded in the thyroid (above 0.001) were also present in blood.

From RNA transcripts, TCR beta CDR3 regions were amplified. A set of HTBI primers served as the primers for a first-round RT-PCR of the TCR CDR3. Each CDR3 protein is one row after TCRdb ran MiXCR on the multiplex PCR reads. The sample holds 500,000 to 750,000 distinct CDR3 sequences, approximately 14% seen once. Based on clinical symptoms, serum thyroxine and TRAb, thyroid ultrasound and orbital computed tomography, diagnoses were reached. The table lists this clonotype with many counts. As yet, its antigen is unknown. The germline gives CDR1 LGHDT, CDR2 YNNKEL (reference sequence). Trimming stripped 0 bases from V and 4 bases from J, with 7 bases between. This CDR3 has 14 amino acids.

Sequencing used blood. The gene calls are TRBV3-1 and TRBJ2-1; D gene ambiguous. The source is a woman between 18 and 30 years old with Graves' ophthalmopathy. This CDR3 reads CASSQDLRYNEQFF. The CDR3 nucleotides read TGTGCCAGCAGCCAAGATCTTAGATACAATGAGCAGTTCTTC.